The clone carrying this T cell receptor (beta chain) was counted ten times or more. This sample stems from a study of T cells in Graves' hyperthyroidism and ophthalmopathy. Amplification yielded TCR beta CDR3 regions, with RNA transcripts as the source. HTBI primers drove first-round RT-PCR of the TCR CDR3. TCRdb redid the calling of the multiplex PCR reads with MiXCR, one entry per CDR3 protein. The sample records 600,000 to 850,000 distinct CDR3 sequences, approximately 18% being singletons. This CDR3 region has 13 residues. CDR1 KGHSH and CDR2 LQKENI come from the germline V gene. Trimming removed 2 bases at V and 7 bases at J, with 11 bases between.

This clonotype was obtained from a woman between 50 and 59 years old with Graves' hyperthyroidism that later progressed to Graves' ophthalmopathy. The V call is TRBV18, the J call TRBJ1-2, with unresolved D. Source material: blood. This chain's CDR3 is CASSPDIDGGYTF. As DNA, the CDR3 is TGTGCCAGCTCACCAGACATTGATGGTGGCTACACCTTC.